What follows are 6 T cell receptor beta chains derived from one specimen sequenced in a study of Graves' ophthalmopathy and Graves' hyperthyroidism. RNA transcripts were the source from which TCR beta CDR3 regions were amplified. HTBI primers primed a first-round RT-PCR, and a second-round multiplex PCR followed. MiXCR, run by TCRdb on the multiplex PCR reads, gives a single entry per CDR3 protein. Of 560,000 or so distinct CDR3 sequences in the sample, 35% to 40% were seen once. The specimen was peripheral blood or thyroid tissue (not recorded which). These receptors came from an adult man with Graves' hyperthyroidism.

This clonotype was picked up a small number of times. CDR3 amino acids: CASSLGTALNQPQHF. DNA of the CDR3: TGCGCCAGCAGCTTAGGTACAGCCCTTAATCAGCCCCAGCATTTT. V and J are TRBV5-1 and TRBJ1-5, with D unclear. In germline, CDR1 is SGHRS, CDR2 YFSETQ. The length of the CDR3 is 15 residues. Between the trimmed V and J ends, which lost 2 bases and 4 bases, there was a span of 13 bases.

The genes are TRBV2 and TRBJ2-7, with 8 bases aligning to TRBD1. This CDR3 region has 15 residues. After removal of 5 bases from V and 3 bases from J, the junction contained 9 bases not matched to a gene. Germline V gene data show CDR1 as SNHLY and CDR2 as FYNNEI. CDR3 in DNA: TGTGCCAGCAGTCCCGACAGGGGAGGATTCTACGAGCAGTACTTC. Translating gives CASSPDRGGFYEQYF.

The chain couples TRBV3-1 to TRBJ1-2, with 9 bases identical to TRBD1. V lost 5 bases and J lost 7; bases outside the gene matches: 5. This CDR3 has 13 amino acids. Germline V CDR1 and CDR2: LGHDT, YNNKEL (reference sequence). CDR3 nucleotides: TGTGCCAGCAGCGCCTCGGGACAGGGTGGCTACACCTTC. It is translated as CASSASGQGGYTF. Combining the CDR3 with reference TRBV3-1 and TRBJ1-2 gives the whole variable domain DTAVSQTPKYLVTQMGNDKSIKCEQNLGHDTMYWYKQDSKKFLKIMFSYNNKELIINETVPNRFSPKSPDKAHLNLHINSLELGDSAVYFCASSASGQGGYTFGSGTRLTVV.

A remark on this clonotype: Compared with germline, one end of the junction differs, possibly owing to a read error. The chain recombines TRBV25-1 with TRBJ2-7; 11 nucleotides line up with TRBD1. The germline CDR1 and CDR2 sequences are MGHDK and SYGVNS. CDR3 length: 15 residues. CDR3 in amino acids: CASGHGQGASDERYF. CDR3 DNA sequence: TGTGCTAGTGGCCATGGACAGGGGGCCTCAGACGAGCGGTACTTC.

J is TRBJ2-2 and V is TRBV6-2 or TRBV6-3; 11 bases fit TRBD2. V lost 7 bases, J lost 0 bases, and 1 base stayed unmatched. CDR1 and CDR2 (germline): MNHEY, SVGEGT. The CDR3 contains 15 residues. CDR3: CASKLAGANTGELFF. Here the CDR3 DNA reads TGTGCCAGCAAACTAGCGGGGGCGAACACCGGGGAGCTGTTTTTT.

The CDR3 is CASSMDRVREQFF. The CDR3 nucleotides are TGTGCCAGCAGCATGGACAGGGTCCGTGAGCAGTTCTTC. The V call is TRBV7-8, the J call TRBJ2-1, with 8 bases matching TRBD1. J lost 9 bases, V lost 5 bases, and 6 bases had no gene match. Germline-derived CDR1 and CDR2 are SGHVS and FQNEAQ. The CDR3 totals 13 residues. The full variable domain, in which reference TRBV7-8 and TRBJ2-1 provide the parts outside the CDR3, is GAGVSQSPRYKVAKRGQDVALRCDPISGHVSLFWYQQALGQGPEFLTYFQNEAQLDKSGLPSDRFFAERPEGSVSTLKIQRTQQEDSAVYLCASSMDRVREQFFGPGTRLTVL.